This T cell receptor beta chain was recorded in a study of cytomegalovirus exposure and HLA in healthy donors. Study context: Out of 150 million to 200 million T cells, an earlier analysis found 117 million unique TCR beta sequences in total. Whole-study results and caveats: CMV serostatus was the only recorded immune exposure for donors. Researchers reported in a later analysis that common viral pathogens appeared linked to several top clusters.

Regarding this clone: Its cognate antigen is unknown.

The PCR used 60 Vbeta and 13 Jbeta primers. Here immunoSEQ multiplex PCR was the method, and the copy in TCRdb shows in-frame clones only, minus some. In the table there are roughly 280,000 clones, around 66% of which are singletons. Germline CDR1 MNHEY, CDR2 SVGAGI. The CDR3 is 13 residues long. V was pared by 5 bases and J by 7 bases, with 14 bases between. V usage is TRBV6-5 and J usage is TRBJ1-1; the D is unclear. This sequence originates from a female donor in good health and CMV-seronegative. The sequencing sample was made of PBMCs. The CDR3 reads CASSPRKSGEAFF. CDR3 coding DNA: TGTGCCAGCAGTCCTCGAAAATCCGGTGAAGCTTTCTTT.